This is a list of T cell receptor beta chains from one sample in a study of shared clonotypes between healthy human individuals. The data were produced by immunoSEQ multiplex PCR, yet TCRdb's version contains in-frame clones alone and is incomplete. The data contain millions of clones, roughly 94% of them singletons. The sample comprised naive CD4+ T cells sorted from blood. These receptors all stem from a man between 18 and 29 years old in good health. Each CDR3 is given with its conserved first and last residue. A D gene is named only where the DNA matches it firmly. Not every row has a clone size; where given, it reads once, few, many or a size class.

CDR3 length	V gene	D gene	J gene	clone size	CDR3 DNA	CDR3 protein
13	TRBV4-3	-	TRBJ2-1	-	TGCGCCAGCAGCCAAGATCAGGTGGATGAGCAGTTCTTC	CASSQDQVDEQFF
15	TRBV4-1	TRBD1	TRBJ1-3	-	TGCGCCAGCAGCCAACCAGGGGGATCCGGAAACACCATATATTTT	CASSQPGGSGNTIYF
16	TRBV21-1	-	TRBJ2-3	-	TGTGCCAGCAGCAAAAGTCCTAGCGGACCCACAGATACGCAGTATTTT	CASSKSPSGPTDTQYF
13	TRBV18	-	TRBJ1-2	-	TGTGCCAGCTCACCCTCGATCGACTATGGCTACACCTTC	CASSPSIDYGYTF
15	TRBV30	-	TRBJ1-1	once	TGTGCCTGGATCGACATACCACTACGAAACACTGAAGCTTTCTTT	CAWIDIPLRNTEAFF
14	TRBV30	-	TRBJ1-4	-	TGTGCCTGGAGTGTAGGGGGATTCGGTGAAAAACTGTTTTTT	CAWSVGGFGEKLFF
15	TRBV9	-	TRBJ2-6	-	TGTGCCAGCAGCGTAGAAGGCCCTGGGGCCAACGTCCTGACTTTC	CASSVEGPGANVLTF
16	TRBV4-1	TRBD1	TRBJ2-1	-	TGCGCCAGCAGCCAGAACCCGGGACAGACATGGAATGAGCAGTTCTTC	CASSQNPGQTWNEQFF
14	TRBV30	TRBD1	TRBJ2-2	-	TGTGCCTTACCGGGACAGTCGAACACCGGGGAGCTGTTTTTT	CALPGQSNTGELFF
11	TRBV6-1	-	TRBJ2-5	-	TGTGCCAGCAGTGAAGCGACCAGAAAGTACTTC	CASSEATRKYF
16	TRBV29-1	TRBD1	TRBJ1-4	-	TGCAGCGTTGAAGGCGATGGGGACAGGGAGTCGGTGAAACTGTTTTTT	CSVEGDGDRESVKLFF
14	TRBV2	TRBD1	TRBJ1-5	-	TGTGCCAGCAGGAAGACAGGGGAAGGACAGCCCCAGCATTTT	CASRKTGEGQPQHF
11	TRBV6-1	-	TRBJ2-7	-	TGTGCCAGCAGCGAGATCTACGAGCAGTACTTC	CASSEIYEQYF
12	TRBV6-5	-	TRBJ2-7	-	TGTGCCAGCAGCCAAAGCCTCCACGAGCAGTACTTC	CASSQSLHEQYF
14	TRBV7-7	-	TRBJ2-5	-	TGTGCCAGCAGCTTAACAGAACTCCAAGAGACCCAGTACTTC	CASSLTELQETQYF
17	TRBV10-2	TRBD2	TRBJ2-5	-	TGCGCCAGCAGTGAGGGACTAGCGGGAGGGGCCTCGGAGACCCAGTACTTC	CASSEGLAGGASETQYF
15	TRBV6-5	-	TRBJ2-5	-	TGTGCCAGCACCCCGAGCAGGGGAGCGTTAGCGACCCAGTACTTC	CASTPSRGALATQYF
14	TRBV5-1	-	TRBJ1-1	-	TGCGCCAGCAGCTTGGCCGGGGCGAACACTGAAGCTTTCTTT	CASSLAGANTEAFF
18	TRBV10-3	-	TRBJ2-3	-	TGTGCCATCAGTGACATTTTAGGGTCGGGACGGGGCACAGATACGCAGTATTTT	CAISDILGSGRGTDTQYF
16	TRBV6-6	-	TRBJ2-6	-	TGTGCCAGCAGTTATGGGACGGACTCTGGGGCCAACGTCCTGACTTTC	CASSYGTDSGANVLTF
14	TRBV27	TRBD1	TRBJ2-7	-	TGTGCCAGCAGTCGGGGACAGGGTCGATACGAGCAGTACTTC	CASSRGQGRYEQYF
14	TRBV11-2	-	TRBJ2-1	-	TGTGCCAGCAGCTTAGGACAGGCTACAGGTGAGCAGTTCTTC	CASSLGQATGEQFF
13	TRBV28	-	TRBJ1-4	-	TGTGCCAGCACGTCAGGCTTTTACGAAAAACTGTTTTTT	CASTSGFYEKLFF
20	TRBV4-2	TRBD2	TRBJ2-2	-	TGTGCCAGCAGCCAAGATAGCGGGGGCCTCATAATCCCGAACACCGGGGAGCTGTTTTTT	CASSQDSGGLIIPNTGELFF
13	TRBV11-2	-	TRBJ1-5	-	TGTGCCAGCAGCTCACACCTGAATCAGCCCCAGCATTTT	CASSSHLNQPQHF
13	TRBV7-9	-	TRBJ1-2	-	TGTGCCAGCAGTCCCAAGGGGGTCTATGGCTACACCTTC	CASSPKGVYGYTF
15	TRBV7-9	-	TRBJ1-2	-	TGTGCCAGCAGCTTATTTCTGGACACTAACTATGGCTACACCTTC	CASSLFLDTNYGYTF
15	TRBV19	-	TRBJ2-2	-	TGTGCCAGTAGTATAGTAGGGCGTGCCACCGGGGAGCTGTTTTTT	CASSIVGRATGELFF
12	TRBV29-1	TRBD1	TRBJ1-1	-	TGCAGCGTTGATGGACAGGGAACTGAAGCTTTCTTT	CSVDGQGTEAFF
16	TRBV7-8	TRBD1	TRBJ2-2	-	TGTGCCAGCAGCCTCAACTACAGGGGGAGCACCGGGGAGCTGTTTTTT	CASSLNYRGSTGELFF
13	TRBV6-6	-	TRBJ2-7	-	TGTGCCAGCAGTTCCTGGACGGCCTACGAGCAGTACTTC	CASSSWTAYEQYF
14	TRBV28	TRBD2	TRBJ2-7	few	TGTGCCAGCAGGTTAGCGGGGGGCTCCTACGAGCAGTACTTC	CASRLAGGSYEQYF
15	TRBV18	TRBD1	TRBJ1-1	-	TGTGCCAGCTCACCTCCTACAGGGGCGGCCACTGAAGCTTTCTTT	CASSPPTGAATEAFF
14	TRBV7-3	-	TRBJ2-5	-	TGTGCCAGCATCCCCCGGGACTTCGGAGAGACCCAGTACTTC	CASIPRDFGETQYF
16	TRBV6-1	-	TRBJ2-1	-	TGTGCCAGCAGTGAAACCCTAGCGCTCGTCTACAATGAGCAGTTCTTC	CASSETLALVYNEQFF
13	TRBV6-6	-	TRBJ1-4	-	TGTGCCAGCAGCGAGCCGGGCCGCGAAAAACTGTTTTTT	CASSEPGREKLFF
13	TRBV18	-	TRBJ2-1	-	TGTGCCAGCTCCTCACAGGGTAACAATGAGCAGTTCTTC	CASSSQGNNEQFF
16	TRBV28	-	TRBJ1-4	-	TGTGCCAGCAGCCCTAGGGGCCCCACAACTAATGAAAAACTGTTTTTT	CASSPRGPTTNEKLFF
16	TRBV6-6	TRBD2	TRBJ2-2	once	TGTGCCAGCAGGTCACTAGCGGGGAGGAACACCGGGGAGCTGTTTTTT	CASRSLAGRNTGELFF
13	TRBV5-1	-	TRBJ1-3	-	TGCGCCAGCAGGACGTCCTCTGGAAACACCATATATTTT	CASRTSSGNTIYF
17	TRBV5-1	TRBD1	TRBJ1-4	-	TGCGCCAGCAGCCCGATGGGACAGGGTTCGACTAATGAAAAACTGTTTTTT	CASSPMGQGSTNEKLFF
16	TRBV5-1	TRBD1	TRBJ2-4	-	TGCGCCAGCAGCTTGAGTGAGGGGGCGGCCAAAAACATTCAGTACTTC	CASSLSEGAAKNIQYF
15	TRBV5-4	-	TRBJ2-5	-	TGTGCCAGCAGATCTCAAGGGAATGCTCAAGAGACCCAGTACTTC	CASRSQGNAQETQYF
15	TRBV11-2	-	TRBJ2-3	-	TGTGCCAGCAGCGCCACGGGACGTAGCACAGATACGCAGTATTTT	CASSATGRSTDTQYF
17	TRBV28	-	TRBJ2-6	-	TGTGCCAGCAGTTTATACGGACGCCTCTCTGGGGCCAACGTCCTGACTTTC	CASSLYGRLSGANVLTF
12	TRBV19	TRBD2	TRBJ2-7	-	TGTGCCAGCCGGGGGGACTCCTACGAGCAGTACTTC	CASRGDSYEQYF
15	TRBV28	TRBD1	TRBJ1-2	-	TGTGCCAGCAGTCCCCCTTTTACAGGGGCTGGCGGCTACACCTTC	CASSPPFTGAGGYTF
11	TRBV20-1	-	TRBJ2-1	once	TGCAGTGGCAGGTCTTACAATGAGCAGTTCTTC	CSGRSYNEQFF
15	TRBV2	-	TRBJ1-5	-	TGTGCCAGCAGTGAGGGGCGGACCTTAAATCAGCCCCAGCATTTT	CASSEGRTLNQPQHF
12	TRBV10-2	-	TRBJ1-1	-	TGCGCCAGCAGCTTTTCTTGGGGTGAAGCTTTCTTT	CASSFSWGEAFF
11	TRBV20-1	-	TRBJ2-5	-	TGCAGTGCCCTCGGAAGAGAGACCCAGTACTTC	CSALGRETQYF
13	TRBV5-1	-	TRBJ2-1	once	TGCGCCAGCCAGGACTCCCCTGGGAATGAGCAGTTCTTC	CASQDSPGNEQFF
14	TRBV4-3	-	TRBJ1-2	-	TGCGCCAGCAGCCAAGAATCAGGAGCCTATGGCTACACCTTC	CASSQESGAYGYTF